Below, one TCR beta chain is given with its context. This clonotype was recorded once. Its cognate antigen has yet to be identified. No base-level quality is on record; no much larger clone is a single base apart. Single-read evidence is weak. The data were taken from a study of T cell repertoires in cytomegalovirus infection (dated by TCRdb to about 2019). Some background on the complete study: The peptide stimulations were aimed at well-studied HLA-B-restricted epitopes as well as recently identified HLA-C-restricted CMV epitopes, whose presentation resists viral immunomodulation. Donor HLA type was relevant to the analysis, because carriage of CMV infection together with the matching HLA type was indicated by public TCR beta signatures. Paper-wide results and their limitations: In the ex vivo response, HLA-C-restricted CMV-specific TCR beta clonotypes were dominant, and in two of eight donors the single most frequent clonotype came from this HLA-C-restricted group. In both this cohort and an independent roughly 400-donor cohort, the cumulative frequency of public TCR beta family members distinguished carriers of CMV infection plus the relevant HLA type.

From the cysteine up to the phenylalanine, the CDR3 has a length of 14 residues. Only the CDR3 DNA is retained, 42 bases long and in frame from the first base. As encoded in the germline V gene, CDR1 is MNHGY while CDR2 is SAAAGT. The V end loses 6 bases and the J end loses 10 bases, and a stretch of 16 bases separates them. The sample's treatment or condition label, in plain terms: in vitro stimulation with specific CMV peptide epitopes to enrich CMV-specific T cells. TCRdb records Illumina HiSeq 1500 as the sequencer. Using fastp at Q25 and MiXCR, TCRdb reprocessed the public reads and kept productive beta chains. Each CDR3 protein gets just one entry, which takes the most common genes and DNA from the rows behind it. Here the sample has about 770,000 distinct CDR3 sequences; roughly 29% occur a single time. About an eighth of the sample is in the top ten clones.

The sequencing here drew on cultured CD8+ T cells from PBMCs, taken from culture after CMV antigen stimulation. This TCR was sampled from a human donor in good health (CMV status not recorded). Some clones in this sample may be carry-over from other donors' samples. The sequence is built from TRBV6-8 and TRBJ1-6; a tentative D match to TRBD1 spans 6 bases. The CDR3 amino acid sequence is: CASRGGQQKSPLHF. Read as DNA, the sequence is TGTGCCAGCAGGGGAGGACAGCAGAAATCACCCCTCCACTTT.